The 5 T cell receptor beta chains below come from one sample, sequenced in a study of regulatory T cells in long-lasting Graves disease. The time point was: persistent/refractory GD, antithyroid drugs over 5 years with positive TRAb. The TCR library was made from RNA extracted from PBMCs. The authors built TCR beta libraries using iRepertoire HTBI primers and Arm-PCR of CDR3 regions. TCRdb recomputed calls from the multiplex PCR reads with MiXCR, one row per CDR3 protein. This table holds some 330,000 distinct CDR3 sequences, approximately 25% found once. Sample: peripheral blood mononuclear cells (PBMCs), taken when the disease was refractory, from a patient treated with antithyroid drugs. Receptors originate from a woman aged 40 to 50 with Graves disease.

At least ten counts were recorded for this clonotype. The CDR3 spells CASSLWGGARRNTEAFF. The DNA of the CDR3 is TGTGCCAGCAGTTTATGGGGGGGCGCCAGAAGGAACACTGAAGCTTTCTTT. The chain joins TRBV28 to TRBJ1-1, with D perhaps matching TRBD1 (6 bases). The CDR3 covers 17 residues. CDR1 is MDHEN and CDR2 is SYDVKM in the germline V gene. V dropped 0 bases and J dropped 1 base, with 15 bases sitting between them.

This clonotype was seen at least ten times. This rearrangement joins TRBV28 to TRBJ2-2; 12 bases map to TRBD1. CDR1 is MDHEN and CDR2 is SYDVKM in the germline V gene. There are 15 residues in the CDR3. The ends lost 6 bases at V and 5 bases at J; junction bases unmatched: 4. The CDR3 is CASRPGQGATGELFF. In DNA form, the CDR3 reads TGTGCCAGCAGACCGGGACAGGGGGCGACCGGGGAGCTGTTTTTT.

The rearrangement joins TRBV20-1 to TRBJ1-2; 8 bases align to TRBD1. With 6 bases clipped from V and 7 bases from J, the junction kept 28 bases outside the gene matches. The germline gives CDR1 DFQATT, CDR2 SNEGSKA (reference sequence). This CDR3 has 19 residues. The CDR3 sequence: CSAVLVYRRRQGAFGGYTF. The CDR3 region has the DNA TGCAGTGCAGTGCTAGTTTATCGGAGGCGGCAGGGGGCTTTCGGTGGCTACACCTTC.

J is TRBJ2-3 and V is TRBV27; D remains unclear. Germline values: CDR1 MNHEY, CDR2 SMNVEV (reference sequence). The CDR3 extends over 13 amino acids. Trimming shortened V by 7 bases and J by 3 bases, and 11 bases separated the two germline ends. CDR3 DNA: TGTGCCAGCACCCTCAGGCGGACAGATACGCAGTATTTT. Translating gives CASTLRRTDTQYF.

At least ten counts were recorded for this clonotype. This chain joins TRBV9 and TRBJ2-7, with 7 nucleotides matching TRBD1. The junction had 10 bases not matched to a gene; V was cut back by 1 base and J by 6 bases. Germline V gene lookup returns CDR1 SGDLS and CDR2 YYNGEE. The CDR3 totals 15 residues. The CDR3 here is CASSVNPDRAPEQYF. In nucleotides, the CDR3 is TGTGCCAGCAGCGTAAATCCTGACAGGGCCCCCGAGCAGTACTTC.